The 29 T cell receptor beta chains below were found in one sample sequenced in a study of T cells in Graves' hyperthyroidism and ophthalmopathy (dated by TCRdb to the late 2010s). Library preparation employed multiplex PCR. The data were produced on an Illumina HiSeq 2000. The TCR beta CDR3 regions were amplified from the RNA transcripts. For the first round of RT-PCR on the TCR CDR3, the HTBI primer set was used together with the Qiagen OneStep RT-PCR kit. TCRdb reprocessed the public reads (quality trimming at Q25 with fastp, clone calling with MiXCR) and kept in-frame beta chains. For every CDR3 protein sequence, its rows merge into one entry that carries the most common genes and DNA. This sample gives 300,000 to 500,000 distinct CDR3 sequences in total; about 16% of them show up just once. The ten largest make up 30% to 35% of the sample. The sequencing input was blood. Receptors originate from a woman aged 25-40 years with Graves' hyperthyroidism.

The CDR3 is CASGLYLAGGYNEQFF. The DNA for the CDR3 is TGTGCTAGTGGTTTGTACCTAGCGGGAGGATACAATGAGCAGTTCTTC. The chain recombines TRBV12-5 with TRBJ2-1; 11 positions match TRBD2. The CDR3 consists of 16 residues. Per the germline V gene, CDR1 is LGHNT and CDR2 is FRNRAP. V trimming: 2 bases; J trimming: 4 bases; junction bases outside the gene matches: 4.

Ten or more counts support this clonotype. This sequence joins TRBV6-1 and TRBJ2-1, with 12 bases fitting TRBD2. Germline CDR1 is MNHNS and CDR2 is SASEGT. The V gene end was trimmed by 5 bases and the J gene end by 3 bases; junction bases not matched to a gene: 5. This CDR3 is built from 16 residues. The DNA for the CDR3 is TGTGCCAGCAGTCCACGGACTAGCGGGATCTACAATGAGCAGTTCTTC. Translating it yields CASSPRTSGIYNEQFF.

Only one count was recorded for this clonotype. V usage is TRBV20-1 and J usage is TRBJ2-2; D is perhaps TRBD2 (5 bases). Germline V gene sequence: CDR1 DFQATT, CDR2 SNEGSKA (reference sequence). The CDR3 is 15 amino acids. Between the trimmed V and J ends, which lost 0 bases and 0 bases, there was a span of 8 bases. Here the CDR3 DNA reads TGCAGTGCTAGAGAGGATAGCGCGAACACCGGGGAGCTGTTTTTT. Translating gives CSAREDSANTGELFF.

This clonotype turned up a few times. In DNA form, the CDR3 reads TGTGCCACCAGCCGGGCCGGGACAGAGAGAAACTATGGCTACACCTTC. Protein: CATSRAGTERNYGYTF. The chain carries TRBV15 and TRBJ1-2; the match to TRBD1 covers 7 bases. CDR1 and CDR2 from the germline V gene are LNHNV and YYDKDF (reference sequence). V shed 5 bases, J shed 2 bases, and the junction held 11 bases outside the gene matches. The CDR3 loop spans 16 amino acids.

Details on this clonotype: A much more abundant neighbour one base away suggests this may be a read error. The V gene is TRBV7-2, the J gene TRBJ2-1, with 11 positions matching TRBD1. Germline CDR1 SGHTA, CDR2 FQGNSA. V lost 5 bases to trimming and J lost 7 bases; unmatched junction nucleotides: 13. The CDR3 spans 17 residues. This chain's CDR3 is CASSRMKGTGGGNEQFF. DNA for the CDR3: TGTGCCAGCAGCCGAATGAAAGGGACAGGGGGGGGGAATGAGCAGTTCTTC.

This clonotype was observed many times. The V gene is TRBV20-1, the J gene TRBJ2-3; tentative D call: TRBD2 (6 bases). V was pared by 4 bases and J by 4 bases, with 9 bases between. The CDR3 length is 12 residues. Looked up from germline, CDR1 is DFQATT and CDR2 is SNEGSKA (reference sequence). CDR3 coding DNA: TGCAGTGCTACCGGGAGCGCAGATACGCAGTATTTT. Translated, it gives CSATGSADTQYF.

This clonotype occurred a few times. The chain is built from TRBV20-1 and TRBJ2-1; 10 bases match TRBD2. From germline, CDR1 is DFQATT and CDR2 SNEGSKA (reference sequence). With 3 bases clipped from V and 1 base from J, the junction kept 9 bases outside the gene matches. The CDR3 runs to 17 residues. In DNA form, the CDR3 reads TGCAGTGCTAGTGGTCTAGCGGGAGAGGGGTCCTACAATGAGCAGTTCTTC. It yields the protein CSASGLAGEGSYNEQFF.

The V call is TRBV4-1, the J call TRBJ1-2; no reliable D call. CDR3 length equals 15 residues. Germline V gives CDR1 MGHRA, CDR2 YSYEKL. Trimming removed 1 base at V and 0 bases at J, with 9 bases between. The CDR3 reads CASSQGRSANYGYTF. The DNA for the CDR3 is TGCGCCAGCAGCCAAGGACGGTCTGCTAACTATGGCTACACCTTC.

This clonotype was counted only a few times. Its ends do not fully match the called genes, so a read error is possible. The chain links TRBV9 to TRBJ2-2; D perhaps matches TRBD2 (5 bases). Germline CDR1 is SGDLS and CDR2 is YYNGEE. This CDR3 has 15 amino acids. This CDR3 is CASSVYQQVTGELLF. For the CDR3, the DNA is TGTGCCAGCAGCGTGTATCAGCAAGTCACCGGGGAGCTGCTTTTT.

This chain connects TRBV11-2 to TRBJ2-7; 7 nucleotides match TRBD2. V was pared by 6 bases and J by 3 bases, with 8 bases of the junction left unmatched. The length of the CDR3 is 14 residues. CDR1 and CDR2 from the germline V gene are SGHAT and FQNNGV. CDR3 residues: CASSELASGYEQYF. The CDR3 region has the DNA TGTGCCAGCAGTGAATTGGCTAGCGGCTACGAGCAGTACTTC.

This clonotype was observed at least ten times. The V call is TRBV7-2, the J call TRBJ1-2, with D possibly matching TRBD1 (6 bases). The V gene's germline CDR1 is SGHTA and CDR2 FQGNSA. With 5 bases removed from V and 4 bases from J, the gap between germline ends came to 17 bases. This CDR3 spans 15 amino acids. In nucleotides, the CDR3 is TGTGCCAGCAGCCCAGGACAGTCCACACGCTATGGCTACACCTTC. This codes for CASSPGQSTRYGYTF.

The chain is built from TRBV11-3 and TRBJ2-3, with 8 bases identical to TRBD1. V dropped 5 bases and J dropped 1; count of bases not matched to a gene: 2. Germline V gene lookup returns CDR1 SGHNT and CDR2 YENEEA. This CDR3 contains 14 residues. CDR3: CASSGTGGTDTQYF. CDR3 nucleotides: TGTGCCAGCAGCGGGACAGGAGGCACAGATACGCAGTATTTT.

This clonotype has ten or more counts. V usage is TRBV20-1 and J usage is TRBJ2-1; D not certain. Germline loops: CDR1 DFQATT, CDR2 SNEGSKA (reference sequence). The CDR3 covers 11 residues. The germline V and J ends were trimmed by 6 bases and 7 bases, with 10 bases remaining between them. Written as DNA, the CDR3 is TGCAGTGCCGCGAGATGGAATGAGCAGTTCTTC. Amino acids: CSAARWNEQFF.

Ten or more counts support this clonotype. The chain joins TRBV2 to TRBJ1-5; the D gene is possibly TRBD1 (5 bases). V was cut by 1 base and J by 4 bases, with 8 bases left in between. The germline V gene encodes CDR1 SNHLY and CDR2 FYNNEI. This CDR3 region has 14 residues. This chain's CDR3 is CASSEGTLNQPQHF. The CDR3 bases are TGTGCCAGCAGTGAAGGGACACTAAATCAGCCCCAGCATTTT.

The chain links TRBV5-1 to TRBJ1-4; TRBD1 is a possible D gene (6 bases). Germline V gene sequence: CDR1 SGHRS, CDR2 YFSETQ. With 4 bases removed from V and 8 bases from J, the gap between germline ends came to 18 bases. The CDR3 is 15 amino acids. CDR3 nucleotides: TGCGCCAGCAGCCATGAGGGGGGGGTAGAAGAAAAACTGTTTTTT. It translates to CASSHEGGVEEKLFF. The whole variable domain, remainder taken from reference TRBV5-1 and TRBJ1-4, is KAGVTQTPRYLIKTRGQQVTLSCSPISGHRSVSWYQQTPGQGLQFLFEYFSETQRNKGNFPGRFSGRQFSNSRSEMNVSTLELGDSALYLCASSHEGGVEEKLFFGSGTQLSVL.

The gene calls are TRBV20-1 and TRBJ1-2; D gene unclear. Germline V gene sequence: CDR1 DFQATT, CDR2 SNEGSKA (reference sequence). Trimming removed 3 bases from V and 0 bases from J, with 11 bases in between. The CDR3 covers 14 residues. CDR3 sequence (DNA): TGCAGTGCTAGGATATCGGACTCTAACTATGGCTACACCTTC. Its protein product is CSARISDSNYGYTF.

The chain employs TRBV4-2 and TRBJ2-5; no reliable D call. Germline V gene data show CDR1 as LGHNA and CDR2 as YNFKEQ. There are 13 residues in the CDR3. The ends were cut back, 1 base at V and 4 bases at J, with 7 bases in the middle. DNA for the CDR3: TGTGCCAGCAGCCAAGGAATGGCAGAGACCCAGTACTTC. As protein: CASSQGMAETQYF.

This clonotype has more than one count but fewer than ten. This chain uses TRBV3-1 with TRBJ2-3, with D hard to call. The CDR3 extends over 14 amino acids. Germline V gene sequence: CDR1 LGHDT, CDR2 YNNKEL (reference sequence). V was clipped by 4 bases and J by 4 bases, with 12 bases between them. DNA of the CDR3: TGTGCCAGCAGCCTTCTTCTCGGAGCAGATACGCAGTATTTT. It is translated as CASSLLLGADTQYF.

V and J are TRBV4-1 and TRBJ2-3; 9 bases are shared with TRBD2. The CDR3 runs 16 residues. CDR1 and CDR2 (germline): MGHRA, YSYEKL. J was trimmed by 3 bases and V by 1 base; bases with no gene match: 5. The CDR3 here is CASSQGVAGVTDTQYF. Here the CDR3 DNA reads TGCGCCAGCAGCCAAGGCGTAGCGGGAGTGACAGATACGCAGTATTTT.

Many counts were recorded for this clonotype. The chain is built from TRBV28 and TRBJ2-6; D is perhaps TRBD1 (6 bases). Germline CDR1 is MDHEN and CDR2 is SYDVKM. V dropped 6 bases and J dropped 3 bases, with 18 bases sitting between them. The CDR3 is 17 residues long. CDR3 residues: CASRDSRSGGGANVLTF. As DNA, the CDR3 is TGTGCCAGCAGGGACAGTCGGTCTGGGGGTGGGGCCAACGTCCTGACTTTC.

V usage is TRBV7-2 and J usage is TRBJ2-3; 12 bases agree with TRBD2. The CDR3 totals 16 residues. In germline, CDR1 is SGHTA, CDR2 FQGNSA. The J segment lost 6 bases and the V segment lost 1 base, leaving 5 bases of the junction unmatched. CDR3 nucleotides: TGTGCCAGCAGCTTAGACGGAACTAGCGGGAGGGATACGCAGTATTTT. It codes for CASSLDGTSGRDTQYF. Using reference TRBV7-2 and TRBJ2-3 for the parts outside the CDR3, the full variable domain is GAGVSQSPSNKVTEKGKDVELRCDPISGHTALYWYRQSLGQGLEFLIYFQGNSAPDKSGLPSDRFSAERTGGSVSTLTIQRTQQEDSAVYLCASSLDGTSGRDTQYFGPGTRLTVL.

This clonotype was observed many times. This chain's CDR3 is CASSPRTESIGSTQYF. CDR3 DNA: TGTGCCAGCTCACCCCGGACTGAGTCAATCGGTAGTACGCAGTATTTT. This chain connects TRBV18 to TRBJ2-3; TRBD2 is a possible D gene (5 bases). V was pared by 3 bases and J by 8 bases, with 21 bases between. This CDR3 is 16 amino acids long. Germline V CDR1 and CDR2: KGHSH, LQKENI.

Here the CDR3 reads CASSSGTGMNEQFF. CDR3 nucleotides: TGTGCCAGCAGTTCCGGGACAGGAATGAATGAGCAGTTCTTC. The V and J genes are TRBV12-3 or TRBV12-4 and TRBJ2-1; 8 bases match TRBD1. This CDR3 spans 14 amino acids. Trimming took 4 bases from V and 7 from J; bases not matched to a gene: 6.

This clonotype was observed a handful of times. The rearrangement joins TRBV7-7 to TRBJ2-5; D possibly uses TRBD1 or TRBD2 (5 bases each). The germline CDR1 and CDR2 sequences are SSHAT and FNYEAQ (reference sequence). The CDR3 runs 14 residues. Trimming took 1 base from V and 6 from J, leaving 12 bases between them. The CDR3 region has the DNA TGTGCCAGCAGCTTAGGCGACGAGGGGAAGACCCAGTACTTC. Translating gives CASSLGDEGKTQYF.

This clonotype was detected many times. V is TRBV20-1 and J is TRBJ2-3, with 12 positions matching TRBD2. Per the germline V gene, CDR1 is DFQATT and CDR2 is SNEGSKA (reference sequence). There are 14 residues in the CDR3. In DNA form, the CDR3 reads TGCAAACCACGGACTAGCGGGAACACAGATACGCAGTATTTT. This codes for CKPRTSGNTDTQYF.

The table lists this clonotype with a few counts. This chain joins TRBV3-1 and TRBJ2-6; D is uncertain. This CDR3 has 17 amino acids. Trimming left V 1 base short and J 1 base short, with 11 bases between. The germline CDR1 and CDR2 sequences are LGHDT and YNNKEL (reference sequence). As DNA, the CDR3 is TGTGCCAGCAGCCAAGGGTTCCTGGGATCTGGGGCCAACGTCCTGACTTTC. Its translation: CASSQGFLGSGANVLTF.

This clonotype was seen a handful of times. The chain uses TRBV27 and TRBJ2-7; 11 nucleotides agree with TRBD2. The length of the CDR3 is 14 residues. CDR1 and CDR2 (germline): MNHEY, SMNVEV (reference sequence). The V and J ends lost 9 bases and 5 bases, in that order; junction bases with no gene match: 9. This CDR3 is CASKSGTSGHEQYF. Written as DNA, the CDR3 is TGTGCCAGTAAATCCGGGACTAGCGGCCACGAGCAGTACTTC.

This clonotype was observed a few times. The gene calls are TRBV6-4 and TRBJ2-2; 7 bases match TRBD1. CDR1 and CDR2 from the germline V gene are MRHNA and SNTAGT. The J segment lost 0 bases and the V segment lost 2 bases, leaving 6 bases of the junction unmatched. This CDR3 comprises 17 residues. The CDR3 DNA reads as TGTGCCAGCAGTGACACAGGGGCGAATCCGAACACCGGGGAGCTGTTTTTT. Residues: CASSDTGANPNTGELFF.

This clonotype was seen only once. The CDR3 nucleotides are TGTGCCAGCAGCTTAGTGGGTAGCGGGCCCTACAATGAGCAGTTCTTC. This encodes CASSLVGSGPYNEQFF. V is TRBV7-8 and J is TRBJ2-1; TRBD2 agrees at 7 bases. This CDR3 is built from 16 residues. V dropped 1 base and J dropped 2; count of bases not matched to a gene: 5. The germline CDR1 and CDR2 sequences are SGHVS and FQNEAQ.